This T cell receptor beta chain was identified during a study of cytomegalovirus exposure and HLA in healthy donors. Overall study: Within the Caucasian-associated ancestry cluster were approximately 77% of the approximately 390 genotyped donors. General observations from the study: An analysis that came later showed most CMV-associated TCR beta chains appearing HLA-restricted.

Donors were ostensibly healthy at sampling, although undocumented immune exposures were probable. From germline, CDR1 is MNHEY and CDR2 SVGAGI. Trimming removed 8 bases at V and 3 bases at J, with 8 bases between. The CDR3 sequence is 12 residues long. Primers: 60 Vbeta forward and 13 Jbeta reverse. Assay used: immunoSEQ multiplex PCR; TCRdb lists only in-frame clones, some missing. This table holds under 150,000 clones, 70% to 90% found once. This clone came up a few times. Antigen unknown. Sequenced material: PBMCs. This chain links TRBV6-5 with TRBJ1-5; weak D call: TRBD1 (5 bases). The source of this sequence is a woman between 40 and 55 years old in good health and CMV-seropositive. The CDR3 DNA follows: TGTGCCAGCGGGGCCCACAATCAGCCCCAGCATTTT. Its translation is CASGAHNQPQHF.